Listed below are T cell receptor beta chains from one sample, sequenced in a study of T cell repertoires in ileal Crohn's disease. Libraries were prepared by immunoSEQ multiplex PCR; TCRdb keeps only in-frame clonotypes and omits some of them. This table holds approximately 9,400 clones, around three quarters found once. Sequenced: ileal tissue. These receptors originate from an adult with Crohn's disease. CDR3s leave out the opening cysteine and the closing phenylalanine or tryptophan. Fields, in order: V gene, J gene, CDR3 protein.

TRBV6-1	TRBJ2-1	ASSERRAGGGEQF
TRBV6-1	TRBJ1-1	ASRTTGTGGAF
TRBV5-4	TRBJ2-2	ASSPWGGNTGELF
TRBV6-1	TRBJ1-5	ASSVDRGFQPQH
TRBV6-5	TRBJ1-2	ASSFEQGWFAGYT
TRBV5-5	TRBJ1-5	ASSFGGDQPQH
TRBV5-1	TRBJ1-1	ASSFRVGGDTEAF
TRBV7-2	TRBJ2-5	ASSLAVLAGGETQY
TRBV30	TRBJ1-2	AWSGWGQKTNYGYT
TRBV6-6	TRBJ1-2	ASSYPGQVTYGYT
TRBV7-8	TRBJ1-2	ASSPRDRAGYGYT
TRBV5-1	TRBJ1-3	ASSLAGQLNPGNTIY
TRBV4-1	TRBJ2-7	ASSSRQGPPYEQY
TRBV5-4	TRBJ1-2	ASSFRANYGYT
TRBV5-1	TRBJ2-5	ASSGGSANTRETQY
TRBV25-1	TRBJ1-1	ASSNAGGTEAF
TRBV7-2	TRBJ1-2	ASSLDAGGTNYGYT
TRBV6-6	TRBJ2-1	ASMPRVGSNEQF
TRBV29-1	TRBJ2-7	SVEDGGVAHEQY
TRBV4-1	TRBJ2-5	ASSQEGAQY
TRBV12-5	TRBJ2-2	ASGQDRLTGELF
TRBV7-8	TRBJ2-7	ASSLGGQSYEQY
TRBV6-5	TRBJ1-2	ASSYTGGIANYGYT
TRBV7-9	TRBJ2-1	ASSSRLAGGTNEQF
TRBV19	TRBJ1-6	ASSIDRGGVGSPLH
TRBV6-1	TRBJ2-3	ASSEQIGRGSTDTQY
TRBV19	TRBJ2-6	ASLGRGEGRSGANVLT
TRBV6-1	TRBJ2-7	ATAGVSYEQY
TRBV18	TRBJ2-2	ASSPTGTTTGELF
TRBV25-1	TRBJ1-2	ASSRGGGDGYT
TRBV27	TRBJ1-1	ASSLNRNEAF
TRBV10-3	TRBJ2-1	AISPGGRNEQF
TRBV6-1	TRBJ1-2	ASSPSGVLGYGYT
TRBV11-2	TRBJ2-5	ASSLWAGETQY
TRBV2	TRBJ1-4	ASSVQGARTLTNEKLF
TRBV14	TRBJ2-5	ASSPLERGGRETQY
TRBV10-1	TRBJ2-7	ASSEGLAGPYEQY
TRBV5-1	TRBJ2-7	ASSFTGVEQY
TRBV7-9	TRBJ2-2	ASSGHREGTGELF
TRBV19	TRBJ1-2	ASSTDRGIEGYT
TRBV7-9	TRBJ2-5	ASSPASGGFFWETQY
TRBV29-1	TRBJ2-5	SVDGASGQETQY
TRBV6-5	TRBJ1-2	ASSYSGQSVNYGYT
TRBV29-1	TRBJ1-2	SVEPRQAQGVIYGYT
TRBV5-1	TRBJ1-4	ASTLGTGGQLF
TRBV10-3	TRBJ2-2	AISEPGLAGSGTGELF
TRBV5-1	TRBJ2-7	ASGERGAHEQY
TRBV5-1	TRBJ1-3	ASSSDAGASGNTIY
TRBV9	TRBJ1-5	ASSPSGSQPQH
TRBV7-8	TRBJ2-7	ASSSDSSYEQY
TRBV19	TRBJ1-3	ATMTGAGNTIY
TRBV9	TRBJ1-1	ASSVGVLNSEAF
TRBV29-1	TRBJ2-1	SVVRAPYNEQF
TRBV9	TRBJ1-1	ASSPGIGGRDTEAF
TRBV6-6	TRBJ1-2	ASSTLDRAYGYT
TRBV5-1	TRBJ2-7	ASSLRGAGTSYEQY
TRBV6-6	TRBJ2-7	ASIRGTGHSYEQY
TRBV5-4	TRBJ2-1	ASSLASLAGGYEQF